The text below deals with one T cell receptor beta chain. Its antigen is still unknown. This entry belongs to a study of TIL therapy for anti-PD-1-resistant metastatic lung cancer. Whole-study findings and limits: Compared with baseline intratumoral T cells, expanded TIL cultures were more clonal and less diverse (roughly 6.5% vs 31%).

Germline V gene sequence: CDR1 SGHTA, CDR2 FQGTGA. With V trimmed by 0 bases and J by 6 bases, 10 bases remained unmatched. This CDR3 spans 18 amino acids. The libraries were made with immunoSEQ v3. Each library reached roughly 2 million read pairs, or about 5-6.5 million at deep level. TCRdb's copy holds only in-frame clones and misses some; the assay was immunoSEQ multiplex PCR. The sample records about 100,000 clones, 55% to 75% being singletons. The time point is: pre-treatment sample, taken before nivolumab and TIL therapy. Most excised metastases sampled were pleural nodules or supraclavicular lymph nodes.

The sequence was collected from a person aged 25-80 years with non-small cell lung cancer. Sequencing was performed on tumor tissue, taken at baseline. The V gene is TRBV7-3, the J gene TRBJ2-1, with 11 bases matching TRBD2. The CDR3 nucleotides read TGTGCCAGCAGCTTAACGGGGTGGACTAGCGGGCCGGTCAATGAGCAGTTCTTC. This encodes CASSLTGWTSGPVNEQFF.